This T cell receptor (beta chain) was identified in a study of T cells after yellow fever vaccination. Findings and limits, study-wide: Contamination of FACS-sorted repertoires by abundant clonotypes from the bulk population could occur. Shared CD4/CD8 clonotypes were a small share, likely from convergent recombination. Booster samples showed a return of most primary-vaccination clones (around 96% CD4, over 70% CD8).

On this clonotype: Antigen unknown.

Germline lookup yields CDR1 DFQATT and CDR2 SNEGSKA (reference sequence). V lost 0 bases, J lost 2 bases, and 14 bases lay in between. There are 15 residues in the CDR3. Each CDR3 protein gets one entry after TCRdb re-called the 5' RACE reads with MiXCR. The sample consists of 450,000 to 650,000 distinct CDR3 sequences, 21% of them appearing once. The V and J genes are TRBV20-1 and TRBJ2-7; unclear D gene. This clonotype originated in a man aged 18 to 29 who received the YFV17D yellow fever vaccine. The source was PBMCs, collected about 21 days after the first yellow fever vaccination. DNA of the CDR3: TGCAGTGCTAGAGATAGGGCTATCGGAGCCTACGAGCAGTACTTC. Protein sequence: CSARDRAIGAYEQYF.